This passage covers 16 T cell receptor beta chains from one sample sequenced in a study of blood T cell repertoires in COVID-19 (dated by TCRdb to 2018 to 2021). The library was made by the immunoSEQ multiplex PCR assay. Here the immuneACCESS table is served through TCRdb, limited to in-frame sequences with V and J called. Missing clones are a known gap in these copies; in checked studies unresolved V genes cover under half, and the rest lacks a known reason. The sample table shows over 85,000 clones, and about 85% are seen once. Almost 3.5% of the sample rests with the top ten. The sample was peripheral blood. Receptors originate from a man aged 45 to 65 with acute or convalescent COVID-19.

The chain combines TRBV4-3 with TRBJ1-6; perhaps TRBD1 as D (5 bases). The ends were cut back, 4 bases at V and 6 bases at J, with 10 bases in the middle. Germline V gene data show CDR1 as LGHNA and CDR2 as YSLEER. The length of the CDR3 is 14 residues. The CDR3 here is CASSPKGFNSPLHF. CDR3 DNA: TGCGCCAGCAGCCCGAAGGGGTTTAATTCACCCCTCCACTTT.

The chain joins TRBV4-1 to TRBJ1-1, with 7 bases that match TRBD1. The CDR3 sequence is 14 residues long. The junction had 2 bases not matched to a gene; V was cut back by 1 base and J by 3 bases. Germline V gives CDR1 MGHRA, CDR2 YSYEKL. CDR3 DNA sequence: TGCGCCAGCAGCCAAGTCGACAGGGACACTGAAGCTTTCTTT. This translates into CASSQVDRDTEAFF.

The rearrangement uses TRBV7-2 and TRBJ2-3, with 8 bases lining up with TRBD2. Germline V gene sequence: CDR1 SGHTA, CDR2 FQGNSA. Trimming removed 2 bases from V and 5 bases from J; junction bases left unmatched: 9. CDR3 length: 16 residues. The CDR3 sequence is CASSLRAGGGGDTQYF. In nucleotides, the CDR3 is TGTGCCAGCAGCTTACGGGCGGGAGGCGGCGGAGATACGCAGTATTTT.

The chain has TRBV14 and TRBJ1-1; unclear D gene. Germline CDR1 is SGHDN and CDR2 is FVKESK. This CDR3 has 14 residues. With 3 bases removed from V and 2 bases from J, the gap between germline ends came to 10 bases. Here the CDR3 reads CASSQTPGNTEAFF. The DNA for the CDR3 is TGTGCCAGCAGCCAGACTCCGGGAAACACTGAAGCTTTCTTT.

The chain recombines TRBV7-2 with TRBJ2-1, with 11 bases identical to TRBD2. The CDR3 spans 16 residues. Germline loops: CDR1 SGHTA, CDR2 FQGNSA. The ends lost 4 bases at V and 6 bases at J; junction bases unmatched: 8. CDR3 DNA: TGTGCCAGCAGCTCGGGTTGGACTAGCGGGTTCAATGAGCAGTTCTTC. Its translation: CASSSGWTSGFNEQFF.

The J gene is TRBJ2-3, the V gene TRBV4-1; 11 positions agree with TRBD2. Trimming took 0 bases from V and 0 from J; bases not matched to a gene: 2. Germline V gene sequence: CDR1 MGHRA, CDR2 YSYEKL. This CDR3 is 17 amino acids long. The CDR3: CASSQERTSGSTDTQYF. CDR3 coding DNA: TGCGCCAGCAGCCAAGAGAGGACTAGCGGGAGCACAGATACGCAGTATTTT.

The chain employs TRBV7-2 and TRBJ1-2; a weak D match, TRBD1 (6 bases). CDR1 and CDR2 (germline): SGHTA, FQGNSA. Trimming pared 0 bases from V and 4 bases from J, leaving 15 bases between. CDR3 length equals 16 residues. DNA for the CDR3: TGTGCCAGCAGCTTAGCGGGGTCCACAGGGTTCTATGGCTACACCTTC. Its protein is CASSLAGSTGFYGYTF.

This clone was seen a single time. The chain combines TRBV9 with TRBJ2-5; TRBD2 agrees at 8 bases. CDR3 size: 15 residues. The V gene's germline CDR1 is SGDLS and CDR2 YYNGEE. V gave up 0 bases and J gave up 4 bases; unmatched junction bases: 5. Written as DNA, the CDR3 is TGTGCCAGCAGCGTAGGTGCGGGGGGAGGAGAGACCCAGTACTTC. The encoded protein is CASSVGAGGGETQYF.

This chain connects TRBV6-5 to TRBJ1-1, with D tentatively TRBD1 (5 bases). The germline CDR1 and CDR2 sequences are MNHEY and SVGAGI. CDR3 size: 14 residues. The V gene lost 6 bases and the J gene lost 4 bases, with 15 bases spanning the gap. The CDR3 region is CASRAQDGGTEAFF. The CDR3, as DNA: TGTGCCAGCAGGGCACAGGACGGGGGCACTGAAGCTTTCTTT.

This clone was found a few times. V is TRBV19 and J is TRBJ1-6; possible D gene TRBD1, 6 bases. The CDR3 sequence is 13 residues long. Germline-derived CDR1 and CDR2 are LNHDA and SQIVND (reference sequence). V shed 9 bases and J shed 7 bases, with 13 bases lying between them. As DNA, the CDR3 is TGTGCCAGCCAGCTGGGGGCCAATTCACCCCTCCACTTT. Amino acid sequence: CASQLGANSPLHF. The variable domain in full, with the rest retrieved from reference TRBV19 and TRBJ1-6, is DGGITQSPKYLFRKEGQNVTLSCEQNLNHDAMYWYRQDPGQGLRLIYYSQIVNDFQKGDIAEGYSVSREKKESFPLTVTSAQKNPTAFYLCASQLGANSPLHFGNGTRLTVT.

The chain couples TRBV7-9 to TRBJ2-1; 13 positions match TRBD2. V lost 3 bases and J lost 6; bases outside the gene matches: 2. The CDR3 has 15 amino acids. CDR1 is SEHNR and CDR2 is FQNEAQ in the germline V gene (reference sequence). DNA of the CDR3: TGTGCCAGCAGCTTGGGACTAGCGGGATCCAATGAGCAGTTCTTC. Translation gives CASSLGLAGSNEQFF.

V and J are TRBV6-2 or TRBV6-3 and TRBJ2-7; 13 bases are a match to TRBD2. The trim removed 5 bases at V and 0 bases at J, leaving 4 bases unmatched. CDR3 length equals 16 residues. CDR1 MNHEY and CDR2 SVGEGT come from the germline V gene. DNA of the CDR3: TGTGCCAGCAGTCAGTGGACTAGCGGGAGCTCCTACGAGCAGTACTTC. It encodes CASSQWTSGSSYEQYF.

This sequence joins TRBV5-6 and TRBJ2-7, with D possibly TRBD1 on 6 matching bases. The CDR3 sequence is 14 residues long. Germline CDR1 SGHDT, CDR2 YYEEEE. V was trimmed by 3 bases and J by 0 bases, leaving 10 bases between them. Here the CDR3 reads CASSSPGHSYEQYF. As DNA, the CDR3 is TGTGCCAGCAGCTCACCGGGACACTCCTACGAGCAGTACTTC.

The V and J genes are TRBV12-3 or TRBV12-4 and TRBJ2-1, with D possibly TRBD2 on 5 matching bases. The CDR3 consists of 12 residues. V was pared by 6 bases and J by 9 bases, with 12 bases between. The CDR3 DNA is TGTGCCAGCAGCGAACTAGGGATTGAGCAGTTCTTC. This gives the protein CASSELGIEQFF.

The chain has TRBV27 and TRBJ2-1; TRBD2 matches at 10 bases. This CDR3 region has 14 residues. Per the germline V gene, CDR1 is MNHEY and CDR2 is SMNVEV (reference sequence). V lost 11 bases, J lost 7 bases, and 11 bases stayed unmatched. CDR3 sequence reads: CAARSGGAGNEQFF. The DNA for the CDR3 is TGTGCCGCTAGGAGCGGGGGGGCCGGAAATGAGCAGTTCTTC.

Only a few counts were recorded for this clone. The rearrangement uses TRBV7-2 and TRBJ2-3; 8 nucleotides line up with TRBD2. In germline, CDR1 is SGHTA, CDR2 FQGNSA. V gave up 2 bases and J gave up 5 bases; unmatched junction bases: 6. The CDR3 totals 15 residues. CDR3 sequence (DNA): TGTGCCAGCAGCTTAACGGGGGGGCGACTAGATACGCAGTATTTT. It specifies CASSLTGGRLDTQYF.